These 5 T cell receptor beta chains came from one sample sequenced in a study of cytomegalovirus exposure and HLA in healthy donors. PCR used 60 Vbeta primers and 13 Jbeta primers. Assay: immunoSEQ multiplex PCR; the TCRdb copy retains only in-frame clones and omits some. The table records about 150,000 clones, 80% of them present only once. Sample: PBMCs. The receptors stem from a woman aged 35 to 49 in good health and CMV-seropositive.

The gene calls are TRBV5-6 and TRBJ2-3; 13 bases agree with TRBD2. V shed 0 bases, J shed 4 bases, and the junction held 5 bases outside the gene matches. This CDR3 spans 17 amino acids. The germline V gene encodes CDR1 SGHDT and CDR2 YYEEEE. The CDR3 DNA reads TGTGCCAGCAGCTTGGGACTAGCGGGAGGAGGATCAGATACGCAGTATTTT. The encoded protein is CASSLGLAGGGSDTQYF.

This chain links TRBV10-2 with TRBJ1-5; the D gene is possibly TRBD1 (6 bases). From germline, CDR1 is WSHSY and CDR2 SAAADI. V was pared by 2 bases and J by 3 bases, with 11 bases between. This CDR3 contains 15 residues. The CDR3 loop is CASSERAGDNQPQHF. DNA of the CDR3: TGCGCCAGCAGTGAGAGGGCAGGGGACAATCAGCCCCAGCATTTT.

The genes are TRBV7-3 and TRBJ1-3; 9 positions agree with TRBD1. Germline loops: CDR1 SGHTA, CDR2 FQGTGA. This CDR3 contains 15 residues. V lost 5 bases, J lost 2 bases, and 4 bases stayed unmatched. The CDR3, as DNA: TGTGCCAGCAGCCTACAGGGGGCCCCTGGAAACACCATATATTTT. Protein: CASSLQGAPGNTIYF. The whole variable domain, filled in from reference TRBV7-3 and TRBJ1-3, reads GAGVSQTPSNKVTEKGKYVELRCDPISGHTALYWYRQSLGQGPEFLIYFQGTGAADDSGLPNDRFFAVRPEGSVSTLKIQRTERGDSAVYLCASSLQGAPGNTIYFGEGSWLTVV.

V is TRBV28 and J is TRBJ2-7; tentative D call: TRBD1 (6 bases). Germline lookup yields CDR1 MDHEN and CDR2 SYDVKM. The CDR3 is 12 residues long. V lost 4 bases and J 3 bases, leaving 7 bases between the germline ends. The chain's CDR3 is CASSYRDYEQYF. As DNA, the CDR3 is TGTGCCAGCAGTTACAGGGACTACGAGCAGTACTTC.

For the CDR3, the DNA is TGTGCCAGCAGCTTAAGTGTGGACAGAAAAAATTCTCAGCCCCAGCATTTT. This codes for CASSLSVDRKNSQPQHF. The gene calls are TRBV7-2 and TRBJ1-5, with a weak D call TRBD1 (6 bases). Trimming stripped 2 bases from V and 6 bases from J, with 20 bases between. The CDR3 sequence is 17 residues long. Germline V gene sequence: CDR1 SGHTA, CDR2 FQGNSA.